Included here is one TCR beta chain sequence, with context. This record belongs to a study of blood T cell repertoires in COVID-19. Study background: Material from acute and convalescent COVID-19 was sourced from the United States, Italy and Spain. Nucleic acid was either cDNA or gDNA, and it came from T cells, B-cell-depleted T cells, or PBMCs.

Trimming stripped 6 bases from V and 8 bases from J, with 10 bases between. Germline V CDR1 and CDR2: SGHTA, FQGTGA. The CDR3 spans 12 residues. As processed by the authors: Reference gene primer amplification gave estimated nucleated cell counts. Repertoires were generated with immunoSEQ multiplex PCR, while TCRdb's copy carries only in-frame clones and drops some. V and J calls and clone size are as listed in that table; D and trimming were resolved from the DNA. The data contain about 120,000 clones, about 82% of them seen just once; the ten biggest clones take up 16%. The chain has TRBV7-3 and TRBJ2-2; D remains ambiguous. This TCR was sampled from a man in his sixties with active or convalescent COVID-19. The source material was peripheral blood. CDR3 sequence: CASSLVPGELFF. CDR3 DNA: TGTGCCAGCAGTTTAGTCCCGGGGGAGCTGTTTTTT. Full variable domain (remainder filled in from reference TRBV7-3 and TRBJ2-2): GAGVSQTPSNKVTEKGKYVELRCDPISGHTALYWYRQSLGQGPEFLIYFQGTGAADDSGLPNDRFFAVRPEGSVSTLKIQRTERGDSAVYLCASSLVPGELFFGEGSRLTVL.